The 15 T cell receptor beta chains below come from one sample, sequenced in a study of blood T cell repertoires in COVID-19. Only in-frame clones appear in the TCRdb table, and some are missing; sequencing was by immunoSEQ multiplex PCR. The sample carries some 210,000 clones, roughly 80% recorded once. The source material was peripheral blood. These receptors were taken from a human donor in a cohort sampled during active COVID-19.

This clone was seen more than once but under ten times. This chain links TRBV4-2 with TRBJ2-2; D possibly corresponds to TRBD2 (5 bases). V was pared by 1 base and J by 5 bases, with 8 bases between. The CDR3 length is 14 residues. The V gene's germline CDR1 is LGHNA and CDR2 YNFKEQ. The CDR3 sequence: CASSQGRRTGELFF. For the CDR3, the DNA is TGTGCCAGCAGCCAAGGAAGGAGGACCGGGGAGCTGTTTTTT.

This chain connects TRBV7-9 to TRBJ1-1, with a tentative D call TRBD1 (5 bases). The CDR3 sequence is 19 residues long. V was trimmed by 1 base and J by 4 bases, leaving 25 bases between them. Germline V gene data show CDR1 as SEHNR and CDR2 as FQNEAQ (reference sequence). The DNA of the CDR3 is TGTGCCAGCAGCTTAGGTCTTTTAGTCGGATCCCAAAGGGGCACTGAAGCTTTCTTT. It codes for CASSLGLLVGSQRGTEAFF.

The V gene is TRBV3-1 (or the pseudogene TRBV3-2), the J gene TRBJ2-1, with 11 bases matching TRBD2. Trimming removed 2 bases from V and 4 bases from J; junction bases left unmatched: 4. The CDR3 loop spans 16 amino acids. Germline V gene lookup returns CDR1 LGHDT and CDR2 YNNKEL (reference sequence). The CDR3 is CASSQWGTSGYNEQFF. CDR3 DNA sequence: TGTGCCAGCAGCCAATGGGGGACTAGCGGATACAATGAGCAGTTCTTC.

The chain combines TRBV19 with TRBJ1-4, with D hard to call. The ends were cut back, 5 bases at V and 2 bases at J, with 9 bases in the middle. CDR3 length equals 14 residues. CDR1 LNHDA and CDR2 SQIVND come from the germline V gene (reference sequence). CDR3 region: CASSRVGTNEKLFF. The CDR3 nucleotides are TGTGCCAGTAGTCGAGTCGGGACTAATGAAAAACTGTTTTTT.

This clone has more than one count but fewer than ten. V gene TRBV14 combines with J gene TRBJ2-3; D is uncertain. CDR1 and CDR2 from the germline V gene are SGHDN and FVKESK. The V end lost 3 bases, the J end lost 3 bases, and 7 bases lay between the germline ends. The CDR3 has 13 residues. CDR3 sequence: CASSQPGTDTQYF. The CDR3 region has the DNA TGTGCCAGCAGCCAGCCCGGTACAGATACGCAGTATTTT.

This chain links TRBV12-3 or TRBV12-4 with TRBJ2-2; D gene unclear. This CDR3 contains 13 residues. Trimming removed 6 bases from V and 4 bases from J, with 9 bases in between. The CDR3 DNA follows: TGTGCCAGCAGGTGGGCCCCCACCGGGGAGCTGTTTTTT. Protein product: CASRWAPTGELFF.

The J gene is TRBJ1-5, the V gene TRBV2; 10 nucleotides align to TRBD1. This CDR3 has 14 amino acids. Germline V gene sequence: CDR1 SNHLY, CDR2 FYNNEI. V trimming: 4 bases; J trimming: 7 bases; junction bases outside the gene matches: 4. The CDR3 sequence: CASSVGTGVQPQHF. The CDR3 DNA follows: TGTGCCAGCAGTGTCGGGACAGGGGTCCAGCCCCAGCATTTT.

The chain carries TRBV15 and TRBJ1-4; possibly TRBD1 for D (6 bases). The CDR3 is made up of 15 amino acids. From germline, CDR1 is LNHNV and CDR2 YYDKDF (reference sequence). Deletions cut 1 base from V and 3 bases from J, with 9 bases between. CDR3 residues: CATSRGGGANEKLFF. Written as DNA, the CDR3 is TGTGCCACCAGCAGAGGAGGGGGGGCTAATGAAAAACTGTTTTTT.

V usage is TRBV2 and J usage is TRBJ2-1, with 10 bases identical to TRBD2. This CDR3 comprises 15 residues. After removal of 2 bases from V and 7 bases from J, the junction contained 5 bases not matched to a gene. Looked up from germline, CDR1 is SNHLY and CDR2 is FYNNEI. CDR3 residues: CASSEHLAGANEQFF. CDR3 nucleotide sequence: TGTGCCAGCAGTGAACATCTAGCGGGAGCTAATGAGCAGTTCTTC.

This rearrangement joins TRBV6-5 to TRBJ2-2, with 11 bases identical to TRBD1. Germline CDR1 MNHEY, CDR2 SVGAGI. CDR3 length: 14 residues. V lost 6 bases to trimming and J lost 5 bases; unmatched junction nucleotides: 2. Written as DNA, the CDR3 is TGTGCCAGCAGGGGGACAGGGGGGACCGGGGAGCTGTTTTTT. Protein product: CASRGTGGTGELFF.

V is TRBV15 and J is TRBJ2-7; D uncertain. Germline V gives CDR1 LNHNV, CDR2 YYDKDF (reference sequence). Trimming took off 1 base at V and 7 bases at J, with 8 bases between the two ends. The CDR3 is 12 amino acids. CDR3 sequence: CATSRGYSEQYV. CDR3 DNA: TGTGCCACCAGCAGAGGATACAGTGAGCAGTACGTC.

The chain has TRBV5-1 and TRBJ1-1; 8 bases fit TRBD1. Germline assignment: CDR1 SGHRS and CDR2 YFSETQ. V lost 1 base to trimming and J lost 1 base; unmatched junction nucleotides: 3. The CDR3 loop spans 15 amino acids. The CDR3 protein is CASSLLGQGNTEAFF. The CDR3 coding sequence is TGCGCCAGCAGCTTGCTCGGACAGGGGAACACTGAAGCTTTCTTT.

A note on this clone: Other DNA sequences in this specimen translate into the identical CDR3. The chain is built from TRBV30 and TRBJ1-2; 7 bases are shared with TRBD1. V was pared by 3 bases and J by 3 bases, with 4 bases of the junction left unmatched. The length of the CDR3 is 13 residues. Germline CDR1 GTSNPN, CDR2 SVGIG (reference sequence). The CDR3 DNA reads TGTGCCTGGAGCGTTGGACAGGACTATGGCTACACCTTC. Its protein product is CAWSVGQDYGYTF.

The J gene is TRBJ2-3, the V gene TRBV9; D is unresolved. The germline CDR1 and CDR2 sequences are SGDLS and YYNGEE. Deletions cut 2 bases from V and 4 bases from J, with 8 bases between. The length of the CDR3 is 13 residues. The DNA for the CDR3 is TGTGCCAGCAGCGTCGCCCCGGCAGATACGCAGTATTTT. Its translation is CASSVAPADTQYF.

The rearrangement joins TRBV5-4 to TRBJ1-1; the D is unclear. The V end was cut by 0 bases, the J end by 0 bases, with 9 bases between. There are 15 residues in the CDR3. The germline CDR1 and CDR2 sequences are SGHNT and YYREEE (reference sequence). The DNA for the CDR3 is TGTGCCAGCAGCTTGGCCACACAGATGAACACTGAAGCTTTCTTT. This gives the protein CASSLATQMNTEAFF.